Each of the 9 T cell receptor beta chains below was sequenced from the same sample in a study of T cell changes during pregnancy in multiple sclerosis. The assay was immunoSEQ multiplex PCR, and TCRdb's table has in-frame clones only and misses some. The table records roughly 72,000 clones, approximately 90% of them present only once. The material was CD4+ T cells from peripheral blood mononuclear cells, obtained before pregnancy. The receptors were gathered from a female donor with multiple sclerosis, enrolled in a pregnancy study.

The J gene is TRBJ1-3, the V gene TRBV5-1; D perhaps matches TRBD1 (6 bases). V lost 6 bases to trimming and J lost 4 bases, with 14 bases between them. The CDR3 covers 14 residues. Looked up from germline, CDR1 is SGHRS and CDR2 is YFSETQ. DNA for the CDR3: TGCGCCAGCACCACAGGGATTTCGGGAAACACCATATATTTT. Amino acids: CASTTGISGNTIYF.

The chain combines TRBV18 with TRBJ2-7, with TRBD2 matching over 12 bases. Germline loops: CDR1 KGHSH, CDR2 LQKENI. V was clipped by 3 bases and J by 7 bases; unmatched bases: 7. The CDR3 runs to 15 residues. This chain's CDR3 is CASSPTPTSGGEQYF. The CDR3 DNA sequence: TGTGCCAGCTCACCTACCCCAACTAGCGGGGGGGAGCAGTACTTC.

The chain uses TRBV5-1 and TRBJ2-7, with 9 bases fitting TRBD2. The CDR3 totals 19 residues. The V gene's germline CDR1 is SGHRS and CDR2 YFSETQ. The V gene end was trimmed by 4 bases and the J gene end by 0 bases; junction bases not matched to a gene: 17. The CDR3 region has the DNA TGCGCCAGCAGCCCGTTGCCTCTAGCGGGATATGCTGGCTCCTACGAGCAGTACTTC. Its protein product is CASSPLPLAGYAGSYEQYF.

The J gene is TRBJ2-1, the V gene TRBV10-3; 7 positions agree with TRBD1. J gave up 6 bases and V 7 bases, and 12 bases lay outside the gene matches. This CDR3 is 15 amino acids long. Germline V gives CDR1 ENHRY, CDR2 SYGVKD. CDR3 residues: CAINGNRGAFNEQFF. The CDR3 nucleotides read TGTGCCATCAATGGGAACAGGGGAGCTTTCAATGAGCAGTTCTTC.

This chain links TRBV5-8 with TRBJ2-1; D is perhaps TRBD1 (6 bases). Trimming cost V 6 bases and J 8 bases, with 12 bases left between them. The CDR3 is 12 residues long. Germline CDR1 and CDR2: SGHTS and YDEGEE. The CDR3 spells CASTQDSYEQFF. In nucleotides, the CDR3 is TGTGCCAGCACCCAGGACAGCTATGAGCAGTTCTTC.

The V call is TRBV7-2, the J call TRBJ2-7, with unresolved D. CDR1 SGHTA and CDR2 FQGNSA come from the germline V gene. The V end lost 6 bases, the J end lost 1 base, and 7 bases lay between the germline ends. The CDR3 sequence is 12 residues long. The CDR3 protein is CASSPNSYEQYF. In nucleotides, the CDR3 is TGTGCCAGCAGTCCAAATTCCTACGAGCAGTACTTC.

The genes are TRBV6-5 and TRBJ2-7, with a possible D match to TRBD1 (6 bases). Germline V gene data show CDR1 as MNHEY and CDR2 as SVGAGI. This CDR3 contains 15 residues. Trimming took 0 bases from V and 2 from J, leaving 11 bases between them. CDR3: CASSYSPDRPYEQYF. The CDR3 coding sequence is TGTGCCAGCAGTTACTCCCCGGACAGACCCTACGAGCAGTACTTC.

This chain's CDR3 is CASSIRGLAAHNEQFF. In DNA form, the CDR3 reads TGTGCCAGTAGTATTAGGGGACTAGCGGCGCACAATGAGCAGTTCTTC. The chain couples TRBV19 to TRBJ2-1, with 11 bases matching TRBD2. CDR3 size: 16 residues. The germline gives CDR1 LNHDA, CDR2 SQIVND (reference sequence). V was clipped by 3 bases and J by 5 bases; unmatched bases: 6. The whole variable domain, filled in from reference TRBV19 and TRBJ2-1, reads DGGITQSPKYLFRKEGQNVTLSCEQNLNHDAMYWYRQDPGQGLRLIYYSQIVNDFQKGDIAEGYSVSREKKESFPLTVTSAQKNPTAFYLCASSIRGLAAHNEQFFGPGTRLTVL.

V usage is TRBV6-1 and J usage is TRBJ2-7, with a possible D match to TRBD1 (6 bases). CDR3 length: 13 residues. From germline, CDR1 is MNHNS and CDR2 SASEGT. V lost 6 bases and J lost 3, with 12 bases in between. CDR3 in amino acids: CASRIDRRYEQYF. Written as DNA, the CDR3 is TGTGCCAGCAGGATCGACAGGCGCTACGAGCAGTACTTC.